The clone carrying this T cell receptor beta chain has more than one count but fewer than ten. This entry comes from a study of T-cell memory formation after mild COVID-19. The CDR3 has 14 amino acids. Germline CDR1 reads SGHTA; CDR2 reads FQGTGA. Trimming removed 4 bases from V and 5 bases from J; junction bases left unmatched: 5. Via MiXCR, TCRdb re-called the 5' RACE reads, giving one row per CDR3 protein. The sample includes approximately 350,000 distinct CDR3 sequences, 28% of them seen just once. The rearrangement uses TRBV7-3 and TRBJ2-1; 7 nucleotides agree with TRBD2. The sequence was obtained from an adult woman who had mild COVID-19 (a few samples of this study predate the infection). Cell type and time point are not known. What was sequenced was PBMCs or a T cell subset sorted from them (not recorded which). The CDR3 nucleotides read TGTGCCAGCAGCTCTCCAGCGGGGAACAATGAGCAGTTCTTC. Its translation is CASSSPAGNNEQFF.